Included here is one T cell receptor beta chain sequence, with context. Its specificity is unknown. There are 18 residues in the CDR3. The germline V gene has CDR1 MDHEN and CDR2 SYDVKM. J gave up 3 bases and V 4 bases, and 15 bases lay outside the gene matches. Profiled with immunoSEQ multiplex PCR; TCRdb holds only in-frame clones, not every one. This sample has about 40,000 clones, with 70% to 90% found just once. The source of the sample is a study of OX40 agonist ivuxolimab in advanced cancers. Overall study: Each patient was given ivuxolimab into a vein every 2 weeks, at 0.01 to 10 mg/kg. The dose-escalation cohort was over 65% male, with a mean age of 60 years, ranging about 23 to 79.

Study-level points and caveats: CD8+ T cells (on average) carried more expanded clones than CD4+ T cells.

The TCR was taken from an adult with an advanced solid tumor such as melanoma, head and neck, liver or kidney cancer. The sequencing used CD4+ or CD8+ T cells sorted from blood, collected in a trial of the OX40 agonist ivuxolimab. J is TRBJ1-3 and V is TRBV28, with TRBD1 matching 7 bases. CDR3: CASSSLGTVRRYGNTIYF. DNA for the CDR3: TGTGCCAGCAGTTCCCTCGGGACAGTCCGCAGATATGGAAACACCATATATTTT.